Listed here is a single TCR beta chain. The antigen this receptor binds is unknown. No qualities accompany the bases; no much larger clone lies one base away. The data stem from a study of cytomegalovirus exposure and HLA in healthy donors (dated by TCRdb to 2016 to 2017). Study-level background: The roughly 670 repertoires of the first cohort and the 120 validation repertoires were produced on the same platform, according to a later analysis. Besides the first cohort of hundreds of subjects, a separate validation cohort made up of 90 to 150 different subjects was used. The study aimed to test whether signatures of past pathogen exposure could be identified by cataloging public T cell receptors. High-throughput TCR immunosequencing, statistical association of individual TCRs with disease status, and machine learning were combined to predict cytomegalovirus infection status.

The donors belonged to the validation cohort of approximately 130 subjects, which was separate from the roughly 670-subject first cohort. Beyond this particular receptor, the publication reports: The classifier was reported to diagnose cytomegalovirus status with high specificity and sensitivity in both the original cohort and the validation cohort. Of the cluster scores, around 95% were above 0 in a later analysis, which found that TCRs clustered in the first cohort also tended to co-occur in the 110 or so validation repertoires. Across donors, most TCR sequences were observed very rarely, whereas some public TCRs were present in many individuals. All 120 or so repertoires were used to score co-occurrence in the validation cohort in a later analysis, because that analysis had no HLA typing for the cohort. It was suggested by the authors that the approach could potentially be generalized to other disease states and immunological phenotypes. A few of the identified cytomegalovirus-associated TCR beta chains were confirmed in vitro to be specific for cytomegalovirus antigens. The study listed approximately 150 TCR beta chains as associated with cytomegalovirus.

Libraries were built with the immunoSEQ multiplex PCR assay. The published analysis was carried out like this. A statistical classification framework was built to diagnose cytomegalovirus status from the catalog of TCR beta chain sequences. TCRdb retrieved this table from immuneACCESS and kept in-frame rearrangements only. Not all clones are present; in checked studies, unresolved V genes account for under half, and no reason is known for the remainder. V and J calls and clone size are given by that table; D and trimming were obtained from the DNA. The sample has 150,000 to 180,000 clones on record, around 84% of them singletons. Jointly, the top ten make up approximately 2% of the sample. The sequenced sample was PBMCs. This TCR was recovered from a human donor in good health.

The nucleotide sequence is given as TGTGCCAGCAGTGAGGTCAGGTTTTACGAGCAGTACTTC. It encodes CASSEVRFYEQYF. Here the chain combines TRBV2 and TRBJ2-7; the D gene identity is not certain. The CDR1 and CDR2 encoded by the germline V gene are SNHLY and FYNNEI. The CDR3 has 13 amino acids, counting the end cysteine and phenylalanine. The read is trimmed to its CDR3 DNA, 39 bases read in frame from base 1. V loses 3 bases, J loses 4 bases, and the germline ends lie 10 bases apart. Beyond the CDR3, the reference TRBV2 and TRBJ2-7 genes provide the residues; the full variable domain reads: EPEVTQTPSHQVTQMGQEVILRCVPISNHLYFYWYRQILGQKVEFLVSFYNNEISEKSEIFDDQFSVERPDGSNFTLKIRSTKLEDSAMYFCASSEVRFYEQYFGPGTRLTVT.